These T cell receptor beta chains were read from a single sample in a study of T cell responses to AZD1222 COVID-19 vaccine. Produced via immunoSEQ multiplex PCR; TCRdb's table is partial and in-frame only. The data hold fewer than 250,000 clones, with roughly 92% observed a single time. The starting material was peripheral blood, obtained on day 0 of AZD1222 vaccination. The receptors were gathered from an adult in good health. CDR3s leave out the opening cysteine and the closing phenylalanine or tryptophan.

j_gene	v_gene	CDR3aa
TRBJ1-1	TRBV18	ASSPPGPLRDTEAF
TRBJ1-1	TRBV18	ASSQDTNTEAF
TRBJ1-4	TRBV12-5	ASGSTATNEKLF
TRBJ1-1	TRBV5-5	ASSLQETHLDTEAF
TRBJ1-1	TRBV9	ASSVGGSFLEEAF
TRBJ1-6	TRBV18	ASSPGLDSPLH
TRBJ1-2	TRBV2	ASSVSPFSYT
TRBJ2-1	TRBV5-1	ASSLASRAYNEQF
TRBJ1-1	TRBV4-1	ASSLVRTGNTEAF
TRBJ2-1	TRBV4-3	ASSQEGATRYNEQF
TRBJ1-4	TRBV28	ASPPPIATNEKLF
TRBJ1-6	TRBV5-6	ASSSGRGSPLH
TRBJ1-1	TRBV9	ASGPPGTVNTEAF
TRBJ1-5	TRBV19	ASSTPGQGARGNQPQH
TRBJ1-5	TRBV18	ASQGQGDQPQH
TRBJ1-1	TRBV19	ASRWTGRSVTEAF
TRBJ1-6	TRBV6-5	ASRRDRGTSPLH
TRBJ1-2	TRBV5-1	ASSLWQGGDGYT
TRBJ2-5	TRBV10-2	ASSDTPRRETQY
TRBJ1-6	TRBV12-3/TRBV12-4	ANRPNSPLH
TRBJ2-1	TRBV6-5	ASSPGLRINNEQF
TRBJ1-1	TRBV11-3	ASSLNGYTEAF
TRBJ1-2	TRBV18	ASSPARGRGGYGYT
TRBJ1-5	TRBV12-3/TRBV12-4	ASSFGNAWPQH
TRBJ1-1	TRBV21-1	ASSNQGQGAKTEAF
TRBJ2-1	TRBV5-1	ASSISSGAYNEQF
TRBJ1-2	TRBV5-1	ASSFDGQSGYGYT
TRBJ1-6	TRBV19	ASRGQGQSPLH
TRBJ1-5	TRBV3-1/TRBV3-2	ASSQGGGDQPQH
TRBJ1-2	TRBV5-1	ASSLVSSGSEGYT
TRBJ2-3	TRBV25-1	ASSEEGTDTQY
TRBJ2-7	TRBV19	ASSNTVGSSYEQY
TRBJ1-6	TRBV5-1	ASSLAGGGGSPLH
TRBJ2-7	TRBV19	ASSSSGQGPYEQY
TRBJ1-1	TRBV28	ASSSLQSRAMNTEAF
TRBJ1-3	TRBV28	ASSQGPGGNTIY
TRBJ1-1	TRBV24-1	ATSDLKNTEAF
TRBJ1-2	TRBV7-2	ASSSPAEFISNGYT
TRBJ1-1	TRBV19	ASSIGRGNTEAF
TRBJ1-6	TRBV30	AWSVHSPLH
TRBJ2-1	TRBV12-3/TRBV12-4	ASSASNEQF
TRBJ1-2	TRBV3-1/TRBV3-2	ASSQLGLRGYT
TRBJ2-1	TRBV11-3	ASSPEGSSYNEQF
TRBJ2-3	TRBV9	ASSVGSSRGGEDTQY
TRBJ1-1	TRBV14	ASSSQQNTEAF
TRBJ1-3	TRBV5-1	ASSLQGSTGNTIY
TRBJ1-2	TRBV19	ASSTRDGYYGYT
TRBJ2-2	TRBV24-1	ATSGSLNTGELF
TRBJ1-1	TRBV3-1/TRBV3-2	ASSQVRQEAF
TRBJ2-1	TRBV19	ASSGGGGNREQF
TRBJ2-7	TRBV11-2	ASSLRREQY